The rows below give T cell receptor beta chains drawn from one sample of a study of cytomegalovirus exposure and HLA in healthy donors. Profiled with immunoSEQ multiplex PCR; TCRdb holds only in-frame clones, not every one. Of 260,000 or so clones listed, approximately 87% are singletons. Sequencing was done on a sample of PBMCs. Receptors originate from a man aged 18 to 30 in good health and CMV-seronegative. CDR3s include the opening cysteine and the closing phenylalanine or tryptophan. The D gene is left open where the match is weak. Only part of the rows carry a size: once, few, many, or a class if the clone is expanded.

TRBV4-1	-	TRBJ2-3	-	CASSQEGSGPTDTQYF	TGCGCCAGCAGCCAAGAAGGGAGCGGCCCCACAGATACGCAGTATTTT
TRBV7-7	TRBD1	TRBJ2-2	-	CASSPDRVTGELFF	TGTGCTAGCAGCCCTGACAGGGTCACCGGGGAGCTGTTTTTT
TRBV18	-	TRBJ2-7	-	CASSPPSHYEQYF	TGTGCCAGCTCACCACCGTCCCACTACGAGCAGTACTTC
TRBV5-1	TRBD1	TRBJ1-3	-	CASSLGQAAGNTIYF	TGCGCCAGCAGCTTAGGACAGGCGGCTGGAAACACCATATATTTT
TRBV4-3	TRBD2	TRBJ2-7	-	CASSQSTSGSGEQYF	TGCGCCAGCAGCCAGTCAACTAGCGGGAGCGGAGAGCAGTACTTC
TRBV11-2	TRBD1	TRBJ1-4	-	CASSLRQGAAEKLFF	TGTGCCAGCAGCCTACGACAGGGGGCGGCGGAAAAACTGTTTTTT
TRBV19	TRBD2	TRBJ2-7	once	CASKERGYYEQYF	TGTGCCAGTAAAGAGCGGGGATATTACGAGCAGTACTTC
TRBV4-1	TRBD1	TRBJ1-4	once	CASSQGRGRANEKLFF	TGCGCCAGCAGCCAAGGGAGGGGGCGAGCTAATGAAAAACTGTTTTTT
TRBV15	TRBD1	TRBJ1-2	-	CATSVQGDYGYTF	TGTGCCACCAGCGTACAGGGGGACTATGGCTACACCTTC
TRBV7-8	-	TRBJ2-7	-	CASSLYRDSYEQYF	TGTGCCAGCAGCTTATACAGAGACTCCTACGAGCAGTACTTC
TRBV5-1	TRBD2	TRBJ2-5	-	CASSTSGGREETQYF	TGCGCCAGCAGCACAAGCGGGGGCCGGGAGGAGACCCAGTACTTC
TRBV6-5	-	TRBJ2-1	-	CASSNSGEQFF	TGTGCCAGCAGTAACAGCGGTGAGCAGTTCTTC
TRBV21-1	-	TRBJ1-5	few	CADSSNQPQHF	TGTGCGGACAGTAGCAATCAGCCCCAGCATTTT
TRBV13	-	TRBJ2-7	-	CASSLGQGRQEQYF	TGTGCCAGCAGCTTGGGCCAGGGAAGACAAGAGCAGTACTTC
TRBV19	-	TRBJ1-5	-	CASSPPTGRNQPQHF	TGTGCCAGTAGTCCCCCGACAGGACGCAATCAGCCCCAGCATTTT
TRBV27	TRBD1	TRBJ1-6	-	CASRPDRDSGRSPLHF	TGTGCCAGCAGGCCAGACCGGGACAGTGGTCGATCACCCCTCCACTTT
TRBV28	TRBD2	TRBJ2-1	-	CASWTSGSGNEQFF	TGTGCCAGTTGGACCAGCGGGAGTGGTAATGAGCAGTTCTTC
TRBV6-5	-	TRBJ2-7	-	CASSYGQGLEQYF	TGTGCCAGCAGTTACGGTCAGGGATTAGAGCAGTACTTC
TRBV6-6	TRBD1	TRBJ1-2	-	CASSIGTGGMNYGYTF	TGTGCCAGCAGTATTGGGACAGGGGGAATGAACTATGGCTACACCTTC
TRBV21-1	-	TRBJ2-7	-	CASSKRPGHTYF	TGTGCCAGCAGCAAGAGACCGGGACATACGTACTTC
TRBV9	TRBD1	TRBJ1-1	-	CASSEGTGNEGAFF	TGTGCCAGCAGCGAGGGGACAGGGAATGAGGGAGCTTTCTTT
TRBV10-3	-	TRBJ1-6	-	CAISEYRTDSPLHF	TGTGCCATCAGTGAGTACAGGACAGATTCACCCCTCCACTTT
TRBV27	-	TRBJ1-1	-	CASSLGRGIRSEAFF	TGTGCCAGCAGTTTGGGCAGGGGTATTCGGAGTGAAGCTTTCTTT
TRBV30	-	TRBJ1-5	-	CAWSADTEYQPQHF	TGTGCCTGGAGTGCGGACACCGAGTATCAGCCCCAGCATTTT
TRBV19	TRBD1	TRBJ1-2	-	CASSKQGAFNYGYTF	TGTGCCAGTAGTAAACAGGGGGCGTTTAACTATGGCTACACCTTC
TRBV6-5	-	TRBJ1-4	-	CASSQTGINEKLFF	TGTGCCAGCAGTCAGACAGGAATTAATGAAAAACTGTTTTTT
TRBV27	TRBD1	TRBJ1-1	-	CASRHTGGFAEAFF	TGTGCCAGCAGACACACAGGGGGTTTCGCTGAAGCTTTCTTT
TRBV28	TRBD1	TRBJ2-7	-	CASSLDRAVGEQYF	TGTGCCAGCAGTTTAGACAGGGCGGTTGGGGAGCAGTACTTC
TRBV27	-	TRBJ1-3	-	CASSPPGKKPGNTIYF	TGTGCCAGCAGTCCCCCGGGGAAGAAGCCTGGAAACACCATATATTTT
TRBV11-2	TRBD1	TRBJ2-7	-	CASSLDRGYYEQYF	TGTGCCAGCAGCTTAGACAGGGGGTACTACGAGCAGTACTTC
TRBV5-4	-	TRBJ2-1	-	CASSPTDSKQFF	TGTGCCAGCAGCCCGACTGACTCTAAGCAGTTCTTC
TRBV4-1	TRBD2	TRBJ2-1	-	CASSQPSSGRNYNEQFF	TGCGCCAGCAGCCAACCATCTAGCGGGAGGAACTACAATGAGCAGTTCTTC
TRBV27	-	TRBJ2-1	-	CASNQGVSPLSHEQFF	TGTGCCAGCAATCAAGGGGTCTCCCCACTCTCCCATGAGCAGTTCTTC
TRBV30	TRBD1	TRBJ2-7	-	CASDRDGLYF	TGTGCCAGTGACAGGGACGGTCTGTACTTC
TRBV9	TRBD1	TRBJ1-1	-	CASSPPGQGNTEAFF	TGTGCCAGCAGCCCCCCGGGACAGGGGAACACTGAAGCTTTCTTT
TRBV21-1	-	TRBJ2-2	-	CGQVHTGELFF	TGCGGACAGGTACACACCGGGGAGCTGTTTTTT
TRBV11-2	TRBD1	TRBJ2-3	-	CASSWTGGVDTQYF	TGTGCCAGCAGCTGGACAGGGGGAGTGGATACGCAGTATTTT
TRBV5-1	-	TRBJ2-7	-	CASSPTLASYEQYF	TGCGCCAGCAGCCCGACACTAGCCTCCTACGAGCAGTACTTC
TRBV6-5	-	TRBJ2-1	-	CASSYGLGEQFF	TGTGCCAGCAGTTACGGACTCGGTGAGCAGTTCTTC
TRBV28	-	TRBJ1-4	-	CASSLPSAGYNEKLFF	TGTGCCAGCAGTTTGCCATCGGCAGGCTATAATGAAAAACTGTTTTTT
TRBV10-1	-	TRBJ2-1	-	CASSISGEGYNEQFF	TGCGCCAGCAGCATTAGCGGAGAGGGATACAATGAGCAGTTCTTC
TRBV7-2	-	TRBJ1-6	-	CASSLGRGYDNSPLHF	TGTGCCAGCAGCTTAGGAAGGGGCTACGATAATTCACCCCTCCACTTT
TRBV5-4	-	TRBJ1-5	-	CASSLAEYSNQPQHF	TGTGCCAGCAGCTTAGCGGAATATAGCAATCAGCCCCAGCATTTT
TRBV29-1	TRBD2	TRBJ2-5	once	CSGTSGQETQYF	TGCAGCGGAACTAGCGGTCAAGAGACCCAGTACTTC
TRBV27	TRBD2	TRBJ2-1	-	CASTPGTSGYNEQFF	TGTGCCAGCACCCCCGGGACTAGCGGTTACAATGAGCAGTTCTTC
TRBV29-1	-	TRBJ1-4	-	CSVVRENEKLFF	TGCAGCGTTGTCAGGGAAAATGAAAAACTGTTTTTT
TRBV28	-	TRBJ1-5	-	CASSSTNQPQHF	TGTGCCAGCAGTTCTACCAATCAGCCCCAGCATTTT
TRBV20-1	TRBD1	TRBJ2-1	-	CSAGDREQFF	TGCAGTGCTGGGGACAGGGAGCAGTTCTTC
TRBV6-5	TRBD1	TRBJ1-6	-	CASSLDRENSPLHF	TGTGCCAGCAGCTTGGACAGGGAAAATTCACCCCTCCACTTT
TRBV5-1	-	TRBJ2-7	-	CASSFGYEQYF	TGCGCCAGCAGCTTCGGGTACGAGCAGTACTTC
TRBV6-5	-	TRBJ2-7	-	CASSQLGEQYF	TGTGCCAGCAGCCAACTAGGCGAGCAGTACTTC
TRBV19	TRBD1	TRBJ2-7	-	CASSIAGGDIYEQYF	TGTGCCAGTAGTATAGCAGGGGGCGATATCTACGAGCAGTACTTC
TRBV18	TRBD1	TRBJ1-5	-	CASSGTGDGNQPQHF	TGTGCCAGCTCGGGGACAGGGGATGGCAATCAGCCCCAGCATTTT
TRBV29-1	-	TRBJ2-6	-	CSVGGGSGANVLTF	TGCAGCGTGGGTGGCGGCTCTGGGGCCAACGTCCTGACTTTC
TRBV6-1	-	TRBJ1-5	once	CASCSHSNQPQHF	TGTGCCAGCTGCAGTCATAGCAATCAGCCCCAGCATTTT
TRBV7-9	TRBD2	TRBJ2-7	-	CASSTYGTSAQQYF	TGTGCCAGCAGCACCTACGGGACTAGCGCGCAGCAGTACTTC
TRBV2	TRBD2	TRBJ2-3	-	CASKVQGLAGDTQYF	TGTGCCAGCAAGGTGCAAGGACTAGCGGGGGATACGCAGTATTTT
TRBV18	-	TRBJ2-2	-	CASSPTGTGELFF	TGTGCCAGCTCACCAACGGGGACCGGGGAGCTGTTTTTT